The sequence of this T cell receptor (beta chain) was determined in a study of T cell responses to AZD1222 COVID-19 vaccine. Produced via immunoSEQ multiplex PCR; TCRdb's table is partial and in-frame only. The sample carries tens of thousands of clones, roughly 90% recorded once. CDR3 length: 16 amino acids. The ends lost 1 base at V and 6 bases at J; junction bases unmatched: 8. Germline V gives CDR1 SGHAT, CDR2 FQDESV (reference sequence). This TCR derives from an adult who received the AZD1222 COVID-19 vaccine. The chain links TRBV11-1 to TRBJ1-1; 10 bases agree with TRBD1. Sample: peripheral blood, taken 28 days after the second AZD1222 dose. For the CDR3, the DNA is TGTGCCAGCAGCTTAGACCTCGGGACAGGGGCCCCTGAAGCTTTCTTT. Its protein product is CASSLDLGTGAPEAFF.